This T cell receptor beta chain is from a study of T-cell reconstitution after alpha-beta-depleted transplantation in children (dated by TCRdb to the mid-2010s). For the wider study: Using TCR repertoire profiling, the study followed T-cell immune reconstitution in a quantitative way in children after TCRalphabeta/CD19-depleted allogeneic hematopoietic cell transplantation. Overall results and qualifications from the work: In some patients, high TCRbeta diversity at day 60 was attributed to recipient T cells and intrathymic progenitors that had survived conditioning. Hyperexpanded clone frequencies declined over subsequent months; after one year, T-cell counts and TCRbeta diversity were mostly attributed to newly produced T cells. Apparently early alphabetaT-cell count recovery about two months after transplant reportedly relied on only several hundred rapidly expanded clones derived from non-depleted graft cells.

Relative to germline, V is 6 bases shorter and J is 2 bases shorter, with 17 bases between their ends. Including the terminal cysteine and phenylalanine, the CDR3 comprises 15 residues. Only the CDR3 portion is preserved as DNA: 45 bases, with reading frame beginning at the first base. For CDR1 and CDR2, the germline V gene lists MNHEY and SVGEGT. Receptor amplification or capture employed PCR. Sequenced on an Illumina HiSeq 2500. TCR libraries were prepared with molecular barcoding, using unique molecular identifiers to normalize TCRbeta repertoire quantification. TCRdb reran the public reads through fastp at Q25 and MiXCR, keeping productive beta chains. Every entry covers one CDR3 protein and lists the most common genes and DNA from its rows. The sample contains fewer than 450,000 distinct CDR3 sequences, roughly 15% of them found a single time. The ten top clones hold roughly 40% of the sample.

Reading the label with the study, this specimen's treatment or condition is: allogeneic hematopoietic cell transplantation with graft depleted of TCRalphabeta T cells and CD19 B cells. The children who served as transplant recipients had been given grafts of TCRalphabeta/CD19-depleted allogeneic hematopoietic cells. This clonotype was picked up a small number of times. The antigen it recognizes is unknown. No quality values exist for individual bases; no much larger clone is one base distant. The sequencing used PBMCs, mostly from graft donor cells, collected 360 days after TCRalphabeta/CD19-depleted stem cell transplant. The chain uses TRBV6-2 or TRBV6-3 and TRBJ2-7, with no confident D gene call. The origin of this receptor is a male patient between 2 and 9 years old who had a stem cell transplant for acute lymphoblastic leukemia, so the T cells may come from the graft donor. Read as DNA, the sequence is TGTGCCAGCAGCCGTAGGTGGAGCCTTACCTACGAGCAGTACTTC. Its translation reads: CASSRRWSLTYEQYF.